Listed here are 28 T cell receptor beta chains from one sample, sequenced in a study of blood T cell repertoires in COVID-19. This table comes from immunoSEQ multiplex PCR, and its TCRdb copy is limited to in-frame clones, with some not included. The sample shows roughly 41,000 clones, roughly 86% of them seen only once. The source material was PBMCs or T cells enriched from blood (not recorded which). These receptors all stem from a woman aged 50 to 60 who had recovered from COVID-19.

The chain joins TRBV11-2 to TRBJ1-4; no clear D. V was clipped by 2 bases and J by 0 bases, with 13 bases between them. Germline V CDR1 and CDR2: SGHAT, FQNNGV. The length of the CDR3 is 17 residues. The CDR3 sequence: CASSLPKRGATNEKLFF. CDR3 nucleotide sequence: TGTGCCAGCAGCTTACCCAAGCGAGGTGCAACTAATGAAAAACTGTTTTTT.

The J gene is TRBJ1-1, the V gene TRBV5-1; no firm D call. The CDR3 is 15 amino acids. V was clipped by 5 bases and J by 0 bases, with 14 bases between them. CDR1 and CDR2 from the germline V gene are SGHRS and YFSETQ. This CDR3 is CASRPPEEMNTEAFF. CDR3 in DNA: TGCGCCAGCAGGCCCCCCGAGGAGATGAACACTGAAGCTTTCTTT. Combining the CDR3 with reference TRBV5-1 and TRBJ1-1 gives the whole variable domain KAGVTQTPRYLIKTRGQQVTLSCSPISGHRSVSWYQQTPGQGLQFLFEYFSETQRNKGNFPGRFSGRQFSNSRSEMNVSTLELGDSALYLCASRPPEEMNTEAFFGQGTRLTVV.

The chain couples TRBV6-5 to TRBJ1-1; 8 bases fit TRBD1. The CDR3 covers 15 residues. CDR1 and CDR2 from the germline V gene are MNHEY and SVGAGI. Trimming cost V 2 bases and J 3 bases; bases outside gene matches: 5. The CDR3 DNA sequence: TGTGCCAGCAGTTACACCGGACAGGGTGACACTGAAGCTTTCTTT. Its translation is CASSYTGQGDTEAFF.

The chain employs TRBV7-2 and TRBJ1-1; TRBD1 might be the D (6 bases). Germline CDR1 is SGHTA and CDR2 is FQGNSA. This CDR3 region has 16 residues. V was pared by 1 base and J by 4 bases, with 16 bases between. As DNA, the CDR3 is TGTGCCAGCAGCTTAGAAACAGGGACGTGGGGCACTGAAGCTTTCTTT. Protein product: CASSLETGTWGTEAFF.

The CDR3 nucleotides read TGCAGCGTTACTAGTACGGGCGATGAAAAACTGTTTTTT. It codes for CSVTSTGDEKLFF. V usage is TRBV29-1 and J usage is TRBJ1-4; no firm D call. The V end lost 5 bases, the J end lost 6 bases, and 13 bases lay between the germline ends. The CDR3 runs 13 residues. The germline gives CDR1 SQVTM, CDR2 ANQGSEA.

The chain recombines TRBV18 with TRBJ1-2, with a possible D match to TRBD1 (6 bases). Germline V gene lookup returns CDR1 KGHSH and CDR2 LQKENI. The length of the CDR3 is 13 residues. V was shortened by 3 bases and J by 3 bases, with 8 bases between the two germline ends. The chain's CDR3 is CASSPGGYYGYTF. In DNA form, the CDR3 reads TGTGCCAGCTCACCTGGGGGCTACTATGGCTACACCTTC.

This chain connects TRBV4-3 to TRBJ1-2; 10 bases are shared with TRBD1. Germline V CDR1 and CDR2: LGHNA, YSLEER. This CDR3 has 18 amino acids. The ends lost 2 bases at V and 4 bases at J; junction bases unmatched: 13. CDR3 sequence: CASSQYLSGTGVSYGYTF. CDR3 bases: TGCGCCAGCAGCCAATACCTTTCCGGGACAGGGGTTAGCTATGGCTACACCTTC.

On this clone itself: At one end, the junction sequence differs from germline, possibly due to a read error. The chain has TRBV18 and TRBJ2-5; TRBD1 is a possible D gene (5 bases). This CDR3 comprises 14 residues. Germline CDR1 KGHSH, CDR2 LQKENI. The CDR3 protein is CASTPTVNKETQYF. The CDR3 DNA reads TGTGCCAGCACACCGACAGTTAACAAAGAGACCCAGTACTTC. Full variable domain (remainder filled in from reference TRBV18 and TRBJ2-5): NAGVMQNPRHLVRRRGQEARLRCSPMKGHSHVYWYRQLPEEGLKFMVYLQKENIIDESGMPKERFSAEFPKEGPSILRIQQVVRGDSAAYFCASTPTVNKETQYFGPGTRLLVL.

The rearrangement joins TRBV10-3 to TRBJ2-3; 9 bases agree with TRBD1. The ends lost 0 bases at V and 6 bases at J; junction bases unmatched: 1. Germline values: CDR1 ENHRY, CDR2 SYGVKD. The CDR3 extends over 14 amino acids. The CDR3 sequence: CAISESDRGDTQYF. CDR3 sequence (DNA): TGTGCCATCAGTGAGTCTGACAGGGGGGATACGCAGTATTTT.

The chain combines TRBV27 with TRBJ1-1; 8 bases are shared with TRBD1. The CDR3 is 16 residues long. The V gene end was trimmed by 0 bases and the J gene end by 6 bases; junction bases not matched to a gene: 9. The V gene's germline CDR1 is MNHEY and CDR2 SMNVEV (reference sequence). The CDR3 region is CASSLSVRQGAPEAFF. The CDR3 DNA is TGTGCCAGCAGTTTATCTGTTCGGCAGGGGGCCCCTGAAGCTTTCTTT.

The gene calls are TRBV9 and TRBJ2-5, with 7 bases matching TRBD2. Germline CDR1 SGDLS, CDR2 YYNGEE. Unmatched junction bases numbered 7, after V lost 0 bases and J lost 5 bases. This CDR3 spans 15 amino acids. In nucleotides, the CDR3 is TGTGCCAGCAGCGTAGGCCCCGGGGGGAAGGAGACCCAGTACTTC. Its translation is CASSVGPGGKETQYF.

The chain has TRBV2 and TRBJ2-3; 8 nucleotides match TRBD1. With 6 bases clipped from V and 4 bases from J, the junction kept 6 bases outside the gene matches. CDR1 is SNHLY, CDR2 FYNNEI, per germline. This CDR3 contains 14 residues. CDR3 coding DNA: TGTGCCAGCAGCGAGGACAGGGTCCCAGATACGCAGTATTTT. Encoded protein: CASSEDRVPDTQYF. The whole variable domain, remainder taken from reference TRBV2 and TRBJ2-3, is EPEVTQTPSHQVTQMGQEVILRCVPISNHLYFYWYRQILGQKVEFLVSFYNNEISEKSEIFDDQFSVERPDGSNFTLKIRSTKLEDSAMYFCASSEDRVPDTQYFGPGTRLTVL.

The V and J genes are TRBV11-2 and TRBJ1-1; D perhaps matches TRBD1 (5 bases). Germline CDR1 reads SGHAT; CDR2 reads FQNNGV. This CDR3 is 15 amino acids long. Between the trimmed V and J ends, which lost 3 bases and 4 bases, there was a span of 15 bases. CDR3 in DNA: TGTGCCAGCAGCTTTGTGGGGGGGGAGGGCACTGAAGCTTTCTTT. Its translation: CASSFVGGEGTEAFF.

This chain joins TRBV7-2 and TRBJ2-3; 7 nucleotides align to TRBD1. The germline gives CDR1 SGHTA, CDR2 FQGNSA. The CDR3 spans 16 residues. The V and J ends lost 5 bases and 6 bases, in that order; junction bases with no gene match: 14. CDR3: CASSATGARGFDTQYF. CDR3 bases: TGTGCCAGCAGCGCTACAGGGGCGAGGGGATTCGATACGCAGTATTTT.

The chain joins TRBV27 to TRBJ1-1; no firm D call. CDR1 is MNHEY, CDR2 SMNVEV, per germline (reference sequence). V lost 4 bases and J 11 bases, leaving 14 bases between the germline ends. This CDR3 is built from 12 residues. CDR3 bases: TGTGCCAGCAGTTCGGCCGGCCGGGGTGCTTTCTTT. It specifies CASSSAGRGAFF.

The V gene is TRBV11-3, the J gene TRBJ2-5; 8 bases are a match to TRBD1. V gave up 5 bases and J gave up 3 bases; unmatched junction bases: 5. Germline CDR1 is SGHNT and CDR2 is YENEEA. The CDR3 runs 14 residues. The CDR3 is CASSNWTGKETQYF. CDR3 nucleotides: TGTGCCAGCAGCAACTGGACAGGGAAAGAGACCCAGTACTTC. The complete variable domain, with remaining parts taken from reference TRBV11-3 and TRBJ2-5, reads EAGVVQSPRYKIIEKKQPVAFWCNPISGHNTLYWYLQNLGQGPELLIRYENEEAVDDSQLPKDRFSAERLKGVDSTLKIQPAELGDSAVYLCASSNWTGKETQYFGPGTRLLVL.

This clone showed up just once. The chain is built from TRBV7-8 and TRBJ1-1, with 8 nucleotides matching TRBD1. Germline V gene lookup returns CDR1 SGHVS and CDR2 FQNEAQ. The CDR3 has 14 amino acids. V was pared by 5 bases and J by 5 bases, with 7 bases of the junction left unmatched. The CDR3 sequence: CASSPYRGGTEAFF. The CDR3 DNA reads TGTGCCAGCAGCCCCTACAGGGGGGGGACTGAAGCTTTCTTT.

J is TRBJ1-3 and V is TRBV4-1, with D possibly TRBD1 on 6 matching bases. Deletions cut 7 bases from V and 4 bases from J, with 17 bases between. The CDR3 length is 15 residues. The germline CDR1 and CDR2 sequences are MGHRA and YSYEKL. CDR3 residues: CASIRGGKPGNTIYF. DNA of the CDR3: TGCGCCAGCATCCGTGGGGGCAAACCCGGAAACACCATATATTTT.

The sample holds one count of this clone. This chain links TRBV3-1 (or the pseudogene TRBV3-2) with TRBJ2-5; 15 bases match TRBD2. Per the germline V gene, CDR1 is LGHDT and CDR2 is YNNKEL (reference sequence). V lost 7 bases and J lost 5; bases outside the gene matches: 8. This CDR3 has 16 amino acids. The CDR3 sequence is CASTVGTSGRPETQYF. The CDR3 DNA sequence: TGTGCCAGCACTGTCGGGACTAGCGGGAGGCCGGAGACCCAGTACTTC.

V and J are TRBV4-3 and TRBJ2-5; 7 nucleotides align to TRBD1. Germline assignment: CDR1 LGHNA and CDR2 YSLEER. With V trimmed by 4 bases and J by 5 bases, 10 bases remained unmatched. The CDR3 has 15 amino acids. The CDR3 nucleotides read TGCGCCAGCAGCCTTCGGACGGGACAGAGGGAGACCCAGTACTTC. It specifies CASSLRTGQRETQYF.

This clone appeared once. V and J are TRBV3-1 (or the pseudogene TRBV3-2) and TRBJ2-7; 10 bases match TRBD1. J lost 3 bases, V lost 2 bases, and 7 bases had no gene match. The CDR3 is 16 residues long. CDR1 LGHDT and CDR2 YNNKEL come from the germline V gene (reference sequence). CDR3 coding DNA: TGTGCCAGCAGCCAACTGACAGGGGGCCTTGGCTACGAGCAGTACTTC. As protein: CASSQLTGGLGYEQYF.

This rearrangement joins TRBV23-1 to TRBJ1-4; 7 nucleotides match TRBD1. TRBV23-1 is an ORF; its function is uncertain. The junction had 21 bases not matched to a gene; V was cut back by 7 bases and J by 1 base. The CDR3 has 20 amino acids. The CDR3, as DNA: TGCGCCAGCACCCTTAATCTGGGCCCTACAGGGGTTAGAACTAATGAAAAACTGTTTTTT. Translation: CASTLNLGPTGVRTNEKLFF.

This chain links TRBV10-3 with TRBJ1-1; D call uncertain. Germline V gives CDR1 ENHRY, CDR2 SYGVKD. Trimming took off 6 bases at V and 2 bases at J, with 10 bases between the two ends. The CDR3 length is 13 residues. DNA of the CDR3: TGTGCCATCAGCCTGGGAGGAAACACTGAAGCTTTCTTT. Its translation: CAISLGGNTEAFF.

V and J are TRBV6-5 and TRBJ2-7; 8 bases map to TRBD1. Germline V gene data show CDR1 as MNHEY and CDR2 as SVGAGI. Trimming took 6 bases from V and 3 from J; bases not matched to a gene: 4. This CDR3 has 13 amino acids. CDR3 bases: TGTGCCAGCAGGACCGGACAGGGCTACGAGCAGTACTTC. This encodes CASRTGQGYEQYF.

V is TRBV2 and J is TRBJ2-5; TRBD2 matches 8 bases. Germline V gives CDR1 SNHLY, CDR2 FYNNEI. Unmatched junction bases numbered 5, after V lost 1 base and J lost 1 base. CDR3 length: 16 amino acids. The DNA for the CDR3 is TGTGCCAGCAGTGAAGGAAAGCGGGAGACCCAAGAGACCCAGTACTTC. This gives the protein CASSEGKRETQETQYF.

This sequence joins TRBV5-1 and TRBJ2-3; 10 bases fit TRBD1. The V gene's germline CDR1 is SGHRS and CDR2 YFSETQ. CDR3 size: 15 residues. After removal of 5 bases from V and 2 bases from J, the junction contained 5 bases not matched to a gene. The CDR3, as DNA: TGCGCCAGCAGTAGGGGGACAGGGGACACAGATACGCAGTATTTT. Protein sequence: CASSRGTGDTDTQYF.

The rearrangement links TRBV10-3 to TRBJ2-1; D might be TRBD2 (5 bases). Germline loops: CDR1 ENHRY, CDR2 SYGVKD. V gave up 5 bases and J gave up 3 bases, with 8 bases separating them. CDR3 size: 13 residues. CDR3 in amino acids: CAISSGDYNEQFF. DNA for the CDR3: TGTGCCATCAGTTCCGGGGACTACAATGAGCAGTTCTTC.

The V and J genes are TRBV18 and TRBJ2-7; no definite D call. CDR1 and CDR2 (germline): KGHSH, LQKENI. V lost 0 bases and J 7 bases, leaving 10 bases between the germline ends. The CDR3 consists of 13 residues. The CDR3 region has the DNA TGTGCCAGCTCACCACCTTCGTCGTTTGAGCAGTACTTC. Encoded protein: CASSPPSSFEQYF.